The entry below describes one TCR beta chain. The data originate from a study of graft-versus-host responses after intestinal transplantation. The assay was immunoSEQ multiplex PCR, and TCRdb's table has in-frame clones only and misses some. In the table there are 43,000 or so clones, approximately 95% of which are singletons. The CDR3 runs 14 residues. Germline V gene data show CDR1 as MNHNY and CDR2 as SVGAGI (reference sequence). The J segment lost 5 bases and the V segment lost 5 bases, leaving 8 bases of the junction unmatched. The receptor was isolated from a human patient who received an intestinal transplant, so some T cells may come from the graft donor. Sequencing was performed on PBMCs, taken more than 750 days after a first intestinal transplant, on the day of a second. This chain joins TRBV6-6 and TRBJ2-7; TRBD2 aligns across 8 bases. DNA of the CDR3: TGTGCCAGCAGTACGACTAGCGAGAGGGACGAGCAGTACTTC. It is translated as CASSTTSERDEQYF.